This T cell receptor beta chain was recovered during a study of T cell responses to AZD1222 COVID-19 vaccine. Study-level findings and limits: The breadth and depth of Spike-specific TCRs increased once two AZD1222 doses had been given.

Germline V gene sequence: CDR1 SGHRS, CDR2 YFSETQ. This CDR3 is built from 15 residues. With 4 bases removed from V and 0 bases from J, the gap between germline ends came to 8 bases. Profiled with immunoSEQ multiplex PCR; TCRdb holds only in-frame clones, not every one. The sample has 150,000 or so clones, roughly nine tenths seen once. A note on this clone: The antigen is undetermined.

The TCR originated in an adult in good health. Material: peripheral blood, obtained on day 0 of AZD1222 vaccination. This sequence joins TRBV5-1 and TRBJ2-6; D is unresolved. The DNA for the CDR3 is TGCGCCAGCAGCGAAGGGCGCTCTGGGGCCAACGTCCTGACTTTC. Translating gives CASSEGRSGANVLTF.